Sequencing of this T cell receptor beta chain was carried out in a study of T cell responses to AZD1222 COVID-19 vaccine. Method: immunoSEQ multiplex PCR; TCRdb's copy keeps in-frame clones and lacks some. The sample carries around 54,000 clones, roughly 90% recorded once. In regard to this clone: Antigen: not known.

The length of the CDR3 is 16 residues. CDR1 is SEHNR and CDR2 is FQNEAQ in the germline V gene (reference sequence). The ends were cut back, 5 bases at V and 0 bases at J, with 14 bases in the middle. Pooling was applied to second doses at about 4 or about 12 weeks. Findings and limits, study-wide: Spike regions recognized by vaccine-associated CD4 TCRs spanned the protein, led by 160-218 and 743-854. The number of AZD1222 recipients seropositive at baseline was only 6 or 7.

V is TRBV7-9 and J is TRBJ1-3, with TRBD1 as a possible D gene (5 bases). Here the sequenced sample was peripheral blood, taken 28 days after the second AZD1222 dose. This clonotype was obtained from an adult who received the AZD1222 COVID-19 vaccine. CDR3 nucleotides: TGTGCCAGCAGCCCTCCGGGACGGAGCTCTGGAAACACCATATATTTT. This gives the protein CASSPPGRSSGNTIYF.